Each of the 8 T cell receptor beta chains below was sequenced from the same sample in a study of PD-1 blockade in classical Hodgkin lymphoma (TCRdb year 2020). The time point tag for this specimen amounts to: newly diagnosed, previously untreated cHL patient sample. The library was obtained by the immunoSEQ multiplex PCR assay. Drawn from immuneACCESS, this table holds only the in-frame rearrangements with V and J called that TCRdb kept. Clones are partly lost; checked studies trace under half to an unresolved V gene and leave the rest unexplained. Recorded for this sample are about 22,000 clones; roughly 94% of them occurred a single time. The ten largest clones add up to 5% to 6.5% of the sample. The sample comprised peripheral blood mononuclear cells (PBMCs). Receptors were obtained from a human donor with classical Hodgkin lymphoma.

The chain employs TRBV11-2 and TRBJ1-4, with a weak D call TRBD1 (5 bases). The CDR3 totals 15 residues. Germline values: CDR1 SGHAT, CDR2 FQNNGV. Trimming took off 1 base at V and 8 bases at J, with 14 bases between the two ends. CDR3 loop: CASSLVGTPGEKLFF. CDR3 nucleotide sequence: TGTGCCAGCAGCTTAGTAGGGACCCCAGGGGAAAAACTGTTTTTT.

The chain recombines TRBV18 with TRBJ1-4; D is possibly TRBD1 (6 bases). Trimming shortened V by 3 bases and J by 5 bases, and 16 bases separated the two germline ends. Per germline, CDR1 KGHSH and CDR2 LQKENI. The CDR3 consists of 16 residues. The CDR3 reads CASSPDLQGWNEKLFF. DNA of the CDR3: TGTGCCAGCTCACCCGACCTACAGGGTTGGAATGAAAAACTGTTTTTT.

The chain employs TRBV4-3 and TRBJ1-2, with D hard to call. CDR1 LGHNA and CDR2 YSLEER come from the germline V gene. This CDR3 comprises 11 residues. V gave up 3 bases and J gave up 12 bases, with 11 bases separating them. The CDR3 protein is CASSQGGYNTF. CDR3 nucleotide sequence: TGCGCCAGCAGCCAGGGCGGGTATAACACCTTC.

V is TRBV27 and J is TRBJ2-1; possible D gene TRBD2, 6 bases. The CDR3 loop spans 13 amino acids. Germline CDR1 MNHEY, CDR2 SMNVEV (reference sequence). Trimming removed 4 bases from V and 7 bases from J, with 11 bases in between. CDR3 protein: CASSWRRGNEQFF. CDR3 nucleotides: TGTGCCAGCAGTTGGAGGAGGGGAAATGAGCAGTTCTTC.

The chain is built from TRBV28 and TRBJ2-3, with D possibly being TRBD1 or TRBD2 (5 bases each). The V gene lost 3 bases and the J gene lost 6 bases, with 10 bases spanning the gap. Germline CDR1 MDHEN, CDR2 SYDVKM. The CDR3 has 13 amino acids. Here the CDR3 reads CASSFRWGDTQYF. The CDR3 DNA reads TGTGCCAGCAGTTTTCGGTGGGGGGATACGCAGTATTTT. Variable domain in full (rest from reference TRBV28 and TRBJ2-3): DVKVTQSSRYLVKRTGEKVFLECVQDMDHENMFWYRQDPGLGLRLIYFSYDVKMKEKGDIPEGYSVSREKKERFSLILESASTNQTSMYLCASSFRWGDTQYFGPGTRLTVL.

J is TRBJ1-4 and V is TRBV9; 7 nucleotides match TRBD1. V lost 0 bases, J lost 14 bases, and 7 bases stayed unmatched. CDR1 and CDR2 (germline): SGDLS, YYNGEE. The CDR3 loop spans 13 amino acids. The CDR3 DNA sequence: TGTGCCAGCAGCGTAGACCCAGAGGGGGCTCTGTTTTTT. Protein product: CASSVDPEGALFF. Full variable domain (outside the CDR3, taken from reference TRBV9 and TRBJ1-4): DSGVTQTPKHLITATGQRVTLRCSPRSGDLSVYWYQQSLDQGLQFLIQYYNGEERAKGNILERFSAQQFPDLHSELNLSSLELGDSALYFCASSVDPEGALFFGSGTQLSVL.

This clone was observed a single time. This chain joins TRBV7-2 and TRBJ2-7; the D gene is possibly TRBD1 (6 bases). The germline gives CDR1 SGHTA, CDR2 FQGNSA. The CDR3 has 15 amino acids. The V gene lost 3 bases and the J gene lost 0 bases, with 12 bases spanning the gap. The CDR3 bases are TGTGCCAGCAGCTTGGGATGGGGGCTCTCCTACGAGCAGTACTTC. Its protein product is CASSLGWGLSYEQYF. Based on the CDR3 plus reference TRBV7-2 and TRBJ2-7, the full variable domain is GAGVSQSPSNKVTEKGKDVELRCDPISGHTALYWYRQSLGQGLEFLIYFQGNSAPDKSGLPSDRFSAERTGGSVSTLTIQRTQQEDSAVYLCASSLGWGLSYEQYFGPGTRLTVT.

The rearrangement links TRBV7-6 to TRBJ2-5; 9 bases agree with TRBD1. The tail of the sequence fits TRBJ2-7 better, so the J call may be wrong. Germline V lookup: CDR1 SGHVS, CDR2 FNYEAQ. The CDR3 spans 19 residues. CDR3 amino acids: CASSLPRALKSQGAYEQYF. The CDR3 DNA reads TGTGCCAGCAGCTTACCGAGGGCCCTCAAATCACAGGGGGCGTACGAGCAGTACTTC.